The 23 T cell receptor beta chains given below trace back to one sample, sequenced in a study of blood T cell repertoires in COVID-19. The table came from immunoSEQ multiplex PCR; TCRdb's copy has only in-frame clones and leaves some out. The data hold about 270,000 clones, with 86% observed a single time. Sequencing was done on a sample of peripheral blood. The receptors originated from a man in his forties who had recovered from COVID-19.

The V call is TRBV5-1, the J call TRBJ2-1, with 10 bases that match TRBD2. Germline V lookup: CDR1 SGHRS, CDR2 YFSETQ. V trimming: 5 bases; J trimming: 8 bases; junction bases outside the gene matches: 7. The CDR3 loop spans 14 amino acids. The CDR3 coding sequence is TGCGCCAGCAGTTCCGGGACTAGCGAAGATGAGCAGTTCTTC. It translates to CASSSGTSEDEQFF.

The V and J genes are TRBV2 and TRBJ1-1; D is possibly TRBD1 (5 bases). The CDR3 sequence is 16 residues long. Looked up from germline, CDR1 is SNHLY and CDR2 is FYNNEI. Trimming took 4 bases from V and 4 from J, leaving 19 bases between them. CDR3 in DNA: TGTGCCAGCAGTGTTAGGGTCCAGGGTAGGCCCACTGAAGCTTTCTTT. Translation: CASSVRVQGRPTEAFF.

CDR3 protein: CASAGGLNTGELFF. The CDR3 DNA sequence: TGTGCCAGCGCGGGGGGGCTGAACACCGGGGAGCTGTTTTTT. The gene calls are TRBV7-2 and TRBJ2-2, with TRBD2 identical over 9 bases. J lost 1 base, V lost 8 bases, and 2 bases had no gene match. The CDR3 is 14 amino acids. CDR1 SGHTA and CDR2 FQGNSA come from the germline V gene. Supplemented by reference TRBV7-2 and TRBJ2-2, the full variable domain reads GAGVSQSPSNKVTEKGKDVELRCDPISGHTALYWYRQSLGQGLEFLIYFQGNSAPDKSGLPSDRFSAERTGGSVSTLTIQRTQQEDSAVYLCASAGGLNTGELFFGEGSRLTVL.

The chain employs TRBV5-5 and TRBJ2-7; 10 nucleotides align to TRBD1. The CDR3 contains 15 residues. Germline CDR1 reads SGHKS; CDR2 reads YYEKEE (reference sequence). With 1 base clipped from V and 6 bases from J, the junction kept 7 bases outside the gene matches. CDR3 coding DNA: TGTGCCAGCAGCTTGAGGGAGACAGGGGGCGGCGAGCAGTACTTC. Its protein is CASSLRETGGGEQYF.

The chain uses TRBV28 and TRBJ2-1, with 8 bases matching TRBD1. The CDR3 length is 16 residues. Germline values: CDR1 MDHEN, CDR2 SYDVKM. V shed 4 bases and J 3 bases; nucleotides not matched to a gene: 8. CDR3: CASSSSGGNIYNEQFF. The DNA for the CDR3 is TGTGCCAGCAGTTCATCAGGGGGCAACATCTACAATGAGCAGTTCTTC.

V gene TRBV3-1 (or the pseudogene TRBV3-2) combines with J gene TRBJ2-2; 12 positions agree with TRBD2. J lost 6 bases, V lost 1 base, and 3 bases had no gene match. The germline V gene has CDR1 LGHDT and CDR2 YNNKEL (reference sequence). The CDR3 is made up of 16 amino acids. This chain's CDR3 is CASSQVLAGGAGELFF. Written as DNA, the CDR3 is TGTGCCAGCAGCCAAGTACTAGCGGGGGGCGCCGGGGAGCTGTTTTTT.

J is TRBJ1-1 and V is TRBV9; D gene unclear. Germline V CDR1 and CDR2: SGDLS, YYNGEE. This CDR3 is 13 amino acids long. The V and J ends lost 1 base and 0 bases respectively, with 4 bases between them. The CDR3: CASSVSVNTEAFF. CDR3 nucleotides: TGTGCCAGCAGCGTATCAGTGAACACTGAAGCTTTCTTT.

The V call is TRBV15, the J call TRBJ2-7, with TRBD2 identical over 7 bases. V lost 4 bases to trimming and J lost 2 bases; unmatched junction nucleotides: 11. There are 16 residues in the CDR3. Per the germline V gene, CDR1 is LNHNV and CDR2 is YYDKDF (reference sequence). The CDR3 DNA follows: TGTGCCACCAGCATCATATTAGCGGGTCGCCCCTACGAGCAGTACTTC. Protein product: CATSIILAGRPYEQYF.

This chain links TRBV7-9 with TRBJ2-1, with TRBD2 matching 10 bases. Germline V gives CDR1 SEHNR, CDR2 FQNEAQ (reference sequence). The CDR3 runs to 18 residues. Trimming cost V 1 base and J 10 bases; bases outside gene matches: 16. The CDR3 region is CASSLDGLAAGGSVEQFF. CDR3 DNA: TGTGCCAGCAGCTTAGATGGACTAGCGGCAGGGGGGAGTGTAGAGCAGTTCTTC.

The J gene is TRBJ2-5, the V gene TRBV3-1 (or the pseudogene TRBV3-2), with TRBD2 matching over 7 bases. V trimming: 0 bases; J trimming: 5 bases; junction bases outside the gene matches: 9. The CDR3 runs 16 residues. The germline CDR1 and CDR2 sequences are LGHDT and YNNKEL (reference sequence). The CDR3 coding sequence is TGTGCCAGCAGCCAAGATCTTCCGTTGGGGGGGGAGACCCAGTACTTC. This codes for CASSQDLPLGGETQYF.

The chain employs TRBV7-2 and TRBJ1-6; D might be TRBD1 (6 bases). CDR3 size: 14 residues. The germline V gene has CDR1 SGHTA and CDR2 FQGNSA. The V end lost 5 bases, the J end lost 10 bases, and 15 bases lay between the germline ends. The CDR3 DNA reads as TGTGCCAGCAGCCTTTCGACAGGAGGATCACCCCTCCACTTT. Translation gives CASSLSTGGSPLHF.

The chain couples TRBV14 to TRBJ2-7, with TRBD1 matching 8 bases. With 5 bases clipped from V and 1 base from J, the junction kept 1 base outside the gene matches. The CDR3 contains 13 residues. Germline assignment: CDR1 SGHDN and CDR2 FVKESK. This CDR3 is CASSWTGSYEQYF. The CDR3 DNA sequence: TGTGCCAGCAGCTGGACAGGGTCCTACGAGCAGTACTTC.

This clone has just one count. The CDR3 DNA follows: TGTGCCAGCAGACTCGGACAGACGAACACTGAAGCTTTCTTT. It is translated as CASRLGQTNTEAFF. This chain connects TRBV5-6 to TRBJ1-1; D may be TRBD1 (6 bases). Germline values: CDR1 SGHDT, CDR2 YYEEEE. The length of the CDR3 is 14 residues. Trimming removed 5 bases from V and 1 base from J, with 12 bases in between.

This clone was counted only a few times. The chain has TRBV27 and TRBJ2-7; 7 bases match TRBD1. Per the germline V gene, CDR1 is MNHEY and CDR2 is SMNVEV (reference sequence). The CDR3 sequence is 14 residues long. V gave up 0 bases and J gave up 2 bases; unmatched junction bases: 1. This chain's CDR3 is CASSLSDRTYEQYF. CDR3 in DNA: TGTGCCAGCAGTTTATCGGACAGGACCTACGAGCAGTACTTC.

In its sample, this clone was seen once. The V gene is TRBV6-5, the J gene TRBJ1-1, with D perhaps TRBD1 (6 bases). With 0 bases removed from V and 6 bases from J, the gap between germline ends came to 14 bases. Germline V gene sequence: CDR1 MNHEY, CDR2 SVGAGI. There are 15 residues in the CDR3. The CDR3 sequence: CASSYSQGRGPEAFF. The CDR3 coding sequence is TGTGCCAGCAGTTACTCACAGGGCCGTGGCCCTGAAGCTTTCTTT.

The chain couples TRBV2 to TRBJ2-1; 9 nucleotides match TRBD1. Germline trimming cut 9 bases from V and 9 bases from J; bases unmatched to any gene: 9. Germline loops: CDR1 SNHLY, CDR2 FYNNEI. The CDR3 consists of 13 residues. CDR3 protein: CARSGTGPREQFF. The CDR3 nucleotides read TGTGCCAGGTCCGGGACAGGGCCGCGTGAGCAGTTCTTC.

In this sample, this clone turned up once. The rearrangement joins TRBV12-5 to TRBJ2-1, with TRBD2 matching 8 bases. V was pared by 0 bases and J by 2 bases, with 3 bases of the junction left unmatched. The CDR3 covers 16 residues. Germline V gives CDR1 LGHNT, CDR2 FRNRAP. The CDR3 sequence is CASGLVRGGPYNEQFF. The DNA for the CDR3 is TGTGCTAGTGGTTTGGTACGGGGGGGACCCTACAATGAGCAGTTCTTC.

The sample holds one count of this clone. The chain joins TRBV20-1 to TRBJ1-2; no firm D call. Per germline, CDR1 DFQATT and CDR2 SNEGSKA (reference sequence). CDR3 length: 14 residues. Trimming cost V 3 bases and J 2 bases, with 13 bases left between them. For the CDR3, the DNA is TGCAGTGCTAGTCCTACAGCCTTAAACTATGGCTACACCTTC. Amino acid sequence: CSASPTALNYGYTF.

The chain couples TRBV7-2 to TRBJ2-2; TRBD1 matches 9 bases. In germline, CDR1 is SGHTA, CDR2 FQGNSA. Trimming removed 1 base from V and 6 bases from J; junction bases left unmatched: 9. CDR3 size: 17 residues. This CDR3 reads CASSLGGQGWFAGELFF. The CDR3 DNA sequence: TGTGCCAGCAGCTTAGGGGGACAGGGTTGGTTCGCCGGGGAGCTGTTTTTT.

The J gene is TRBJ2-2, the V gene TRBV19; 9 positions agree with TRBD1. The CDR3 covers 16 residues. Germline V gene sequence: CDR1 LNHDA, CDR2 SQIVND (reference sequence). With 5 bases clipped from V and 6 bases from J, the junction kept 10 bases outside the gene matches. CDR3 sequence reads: CASSPGTGRKSGELFF. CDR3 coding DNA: TGTGCCAGTAGTCCAGGGACAGGGAGAAAATCCGGGGAGCTGTTTTTT.

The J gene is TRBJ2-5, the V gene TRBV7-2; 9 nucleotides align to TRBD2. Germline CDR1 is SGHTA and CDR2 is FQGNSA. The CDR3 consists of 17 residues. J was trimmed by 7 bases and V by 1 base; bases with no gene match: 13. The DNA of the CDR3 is TGTGCCAGCAGCTTAGGACCGCGGGGGGGCGTCCTAGGGACCCAGTACTTC. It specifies CASSLGPRGGVLGTQYF.

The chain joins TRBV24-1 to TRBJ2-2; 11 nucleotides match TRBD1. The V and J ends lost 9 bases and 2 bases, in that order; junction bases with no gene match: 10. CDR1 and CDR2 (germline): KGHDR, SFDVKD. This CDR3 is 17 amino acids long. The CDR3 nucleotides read TGTGCCACCCCTAAAGTACGGACAGGGGGCAACACCGGGGAGCTGTTTTTT. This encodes CATPKVRTGGNTGELFF.

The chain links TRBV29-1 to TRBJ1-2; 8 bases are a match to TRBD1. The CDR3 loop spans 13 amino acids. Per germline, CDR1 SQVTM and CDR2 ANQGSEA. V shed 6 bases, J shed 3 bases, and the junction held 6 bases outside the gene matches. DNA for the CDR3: TGCAGCGTGAGGAGACAGGGGCACTATGGCTACACCTTC. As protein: CSVRRQGHYGYTF.